A single sample gave rise to the 7 T cell receptor beta chains below, sequenced in a study of blood T cell repertoires in COVID-19. Clones were sequenced by immunoSEQ multiplex PCR, and TCRdb holds only the in-frame ones, with some missing. The sample carries 250,000 or so clones, over 80% recorded once. What was sequenced was PBMCs or T cells enriched from blood (not recorded which). The source of these receptors is a woman between 35 and 50 years old who had been exposed to COVID-19.

V gene TRBV12-3 or TRBV12-4 combines with J gene TRBJ2-7; D is possibly TRBD1 (5 bases). The CDR3 runs to 12 residues. The V end lost 3 bases, the J end lost 2 bases, and 5 bases lay between the germline ends. Here the CDR3 reads CASSLTAYEQYF. CDR3 nucleotides: TGTGCCAGCAGTTTGACAGCCTACGAGCAGTACTTC.

This chain uses TRBV7-2 with TRBJ1-2; D is unresolved. CDR1 and CDR2 from the germline V gene are SGHTA and FQGNSA. The CDR3 is made up of 15 amino acids. Trimming pared 5 bases from V and 0 bases from J, leaving 13 bases between. The CDR3 loop is CASSPAPNANYGYTF. DNA of the CDR3: TGTGCCAGCAGCCCCGCACCTAACGCTAACTATGGCTACACCTTC.

This clone occurred a few times. The chain recombines TRBV28 with TRBJ2-5, with D perhaps TRBD2 (5 bases). Germline lookup yields CDR1 MDHEN and CDR2 SYDVKM. CDR3 length: 16 amino acids. V lost 6 bases, J lost 4 bases, and 21 bases lay in between. CDR3 bases: TGTGCCAGCAGCCCAAACCGGGGTGGGGTGGCAGAGACCCAGTACTTC. Amino acid sequence: CASSPNRGGVAETQYF.

The chain has TRBV6-5 and TRBJ2-3; the D is unclear. V was pared by 3 bases and J by 2 bases, with 9 bases between. Germline CDR1 MNHEY, CDR2 SVGAGI. This CDR3 is built from 14 residues. The CDR3 sequence: CASSYQRHTDTQYF. The CDR3 bases are TGTGCCAGCAGTTATCAGAGGCACACAGATACGCAGTATTTT.

This sequence joins TRBV19 and TRBJ1-2, with 7 bases lining up with TRBD1. Germline loops: CDR1 LNHDA, CDR2 SQIVND (reference sequence). The CDR3 consists of 16 residues. V shed 4 bases and J 2 bases; nucleotides not matched to a gene: 10. In DNA form, the CDR3 reads TGTGCCAGTAGTACATCGCCGGGACAGCAGAACTATGGCTACACCTTC. It is translated as CASSTSPGQQNYGYTF. Filled out from reference TRBV19 and TRBJ1-2, the complete variable domain reads DGGITQSPKYLFRKEGQNVTLSCEQNLNHDAMYWYRQDPGQGLRLIYYSQIVNDFQKGDIAEGYSVSREKKESFPLTVTSAQKNPTAFYLCASSTSPGQQNYGYTFGSGTRLTVV.

This rearrangement joins TRBV6-6 to TRBJ1-1; 7 nucleotides align to TRBD1. V was pared by 5 bases and J by 0 bases, with 6 bases of the junction left unmatched. This CDR3 spans 15 amino acids. From germline, CDR1 is MNHNY and CDR2 SVGAGI (reference sequence). The chain's CDR3 is CASSPGQVMNTEAFF. The CDR3 DNA reads as TGTGCCAGCAGTCCCGGACAGGTCATGAACACTGAAGCTTTCTTT.

Comment on this clone: A junction boundary mismatches the germline segment, possibly from a read error. The CDR3 DNA is TGTGCCACCAGCAGAGATCGGTCCTTT. Protein product: CATSRDRSF. The chain combines TRBV15 with TRBJ1-6; D is ambiguous. Germline CDR1 is LNHNV and CDR2 is YYDKDF (reference sequence). This CDR3 is built from 9 residues.